This T cell receptor beta chain was profiled in a study of cytomegalovirus exposure and HLA in healthy donors (TCRdb year 2017). Broadly, across the study: According to an earlier analysis of 550 to 750 of the donors, about 179 million T cells yielded over 90 million unique TCR beta sequences and approximately 280 Gb of sequence data. Roughly 320 gigabases of sequencing data and 91 million or so unique TCR sequences made up an early release that covered approximately 620 HLA-typed donors. Of the 398 genotyped donors, approximately 81% were placed in the genetic ancestry cluster associated with self-reported Caucasian donors. The aim of the study was to test whether cataloging public T cell receptors could identify signatures of past pathogen exposure. Using immunosequencing, the study profiled T cell repertoires from some 670 subjects and related those repertoires to cytomegalovirus serostatus. A separate validation cohort of over 95 different subjects was used in addition to the 666-subject first cohort. To predict cytomegalovirus infection status, the study combined high-throughput TCR immunosequencing, statistical association of individual TCRs with disease status, and machine learning. A later analysis re-examined previously published TCR beta repertoires from more than 650 donors and added high-resolution HLA genotyping to investigate patterns of TCR occurrence. Rather than drawing on any new phenotypic data, the later analysis identified candidate immune exposures from TCR beta sequences and the way those sequences occurred across donors. To decide whether each TCR beta V gene segment behaved as functional or pseudogenic, an earlier analysis of some 580 of the donors relied on high-throughput TCR beta sequencing. Alongside the repertoire data, information on donor age, sex, ethnicity and CMV serostatus was compiled. In a later genetic analysis, genome-wide SNP genotypes for 398 of the 666 donors were used, and that subset was treated as a discovery cohort. All discovery cohort repertoires had been generated using a single sequencing platform. HLA typing covered class I and class II loci at four-digit resolution. Typing coverage varied by locus: roughly 620-640 donors for A, B, C, DRB1 and DQB1; approximately 560 for DQA1; about 590 for DPA1; roughly 470 for DPB1. Roughly five DR-DQ haplotypes were handled as single units for association and clustering, since linkage in the cohort was strong. Among 300 to 500 genotyped donors of the cohort, an average of around 220,000 unique TCR beta nucleotide sequences was sequenced per donor, of which 15% to 20% were non-productive.

The library was generated by the immunoSEQ multiplex PCR assay. For the multiplex PCR, a mixture combining 60 forward primers for TCR Vbeta segments and 13 reverse primers for TCR Jbeta segments was used. A multiplex PCR assay on genomic DNA amplified the CDR3 region of rearranged TCR beta genes. Amplified TCR beta libraries were sequenced as 87-base-pair reads on the Illumina HiSeq System. Under the source paper's analysis protocol: A later analysis counted 65 million to 90 million unique TCR beta chains across the 666 repertoires, and some 11 million of these chains were shared by at least two donors. To remove PCR and sequencing errors, raw reads were error-corrected and collapsed into unique sequences using a nearest-neighbor algorithm that merged closely related sequences. CDR3 sequences were aligned to IMGT reference sequences to assign V, D and J gene segments. For a sequence to be retained, at least a six-nucleotide match to both a V gene segment and a J gene segment was required. Rearrangements were called productive when the CDR3 lacked stop codons and stayed in frame with V and J; all others were non-productive. CDR3 was defined by IMGT convention, running from the second conserved V-encoded cysteine to the conserved J-encoded phenylalanine. Sequences without an unambiguous match to a single V gene segment were excluded from the earlier analysis of about 600 of the donors. An earlier analysis of 450 to 650 of the donors called V segments functional above 56.7% productive rearrangements and segregating when the between-donor standard deviation exceeded 5%. A statistical classification framework was built to diagnose cytomegalovirus status from the catalog of TCR beta chain sequences. V and J gene assignment, in a later analysis, came from comparing TCR nucleotide sequences with IMGT/GENE-DB human TR gene sequences. Using the TCRdist pipeline, a later analysis assigned CDR3 sequences along with most-parsimonious VDJ recombination scenarios. In a later analysis, each TCR beta chain was defined by its CDR3 amino acid sequence together with its V-gene family, and reads lacking a unique V-gene family were excluded. To address suspected cross-contamination and a sequencing artifact, a later analysis removed 592 highly shared, low-generation-probability nucleotide sequences. A later analysis calculated a clonal expansion index for each public chain from normalized within-repertoire ranks of inferred template counts. In a later analysis, generation probabilities were computed using a VDJ recombination model fitted to out-of-frame rearrangements, and the results were checked against IGoR. A later analysis scored TCR-TCR, TCR-HLA and TCR-CMV co-occurrence with hypergeometric tests, applying a repertoire-size bias correction to TCR pairs. A later analysis estimated false discovery rates by permuting HLA or CMV assignments 20 times. A later analysis grouped co-occurring TCRs with DBSCAN, adding TCRdist sequence similarity when clustering within HLA-allele-positive subsets. Repertoires with fewer than 30,000 or more than 120,000 public chains, plus five repertoires with anomalous nucleotide sharing, were excluded from co-occurrence clustering. This immuneACCESS table, as held by TCRdb, lists in-frame sequences with V and J called but not all clones. Of the missing ones, under half trace to an unresolved V gene in checked studies; the others have no known cause. V, J and clone size are those of that table, while D and trimming were read from the DNA. Recorded for this sample are 180,000 or so clones; 80% to 90% of them occurred a single time. The ten most abundant clones make up 0.77% of the sample.

The research as a whole found: The earlier analysis of about 600 of the donors excluded some 15 rarely observed V segments, including chromosome 9 orphons, because counts were too low. In an earlier analysis of fewer than 700 of the donors, most TCR beta V segments appeared in productive rearrangements about 87% or about 30% of the time, broadly matching IMGT annotations. A group of highly shared sequence variants was considered likely to be a technical artifact of the sequencing pipeline. In a later analysis, TCR association rates were found to vary across HLA loci, with the most associated TCRs seen for DRB1 alleles and the fewest for HLA-C alleles. According to the authors, the approach could potentially be generalized to other disease states and immunological phenotypes. In both the original and validation cohorts, the classifier was reported to diagnose cytomegalovirus status with high specificity and sensitivity. In vitro tests confirmed that a few of the cytomegalovirus-associated TCR beta chains recognize cytomegalovirus antigens. Because HLA typing was unavailable for some donors at each locus, only the typed subset was used in association tests. The only immune exposure information available for the cohort was CMV serostatus. In a later analysis, 15,000 to 20,000 TCR beta sequences were associated with specific HLA alleles at a false discovery rate of 0.05. A later analysis found that most CMV-associated TCR beta chains appeared HLA-restricted, with HLA associations seemingly driven largely by CMV exposure. A later analysis reported that several top co-occurrence clusters appeared linked to parvovirus B19, influenza, CMV and Epstein-Barr virus. Correlated functional status among segregating V segments might reflect linkage disequilibrium, but an unknown experimental factor could not be ruled out. The 87-base-pair reads could not distinguish some IMGT-functional V segments, including TRBV6-2 and TRBV6-3, so those segments were excluded. In the study, roughly 160 TCR beta chains were listed as associated with cytomegalovirus. Strong co-occurrence of HLA alleles, especially DR and DQ, made assigning TCR associations to individual alleles difficult. In a later analysis, HLA-associated TCR beta chains were found to be more clonally expanded and to have lower generation probabilities than equally common non-associated chains. In a later genetic analysis, a missense DCLRE1C variant was associated with V-gene and J-gene trimming of TCR beta chains, and the association was replicated in an independent cohort. A further reported finding was that TCR beta sequences accurately predicted the HLA-A and HLA-B alleles for most subjects in the first cohort. In a later genetic analysis, fewer N-insertions in productive TCRs were reported among donors in an Asian-associated ancestry cluster than the approximately 670-donor mean. The cohort was sequenced for TCR beta chains only, and without alpha or paired-chain data the features that could be detected were limited. Presence/absence analyses assumed roughly uniform sequencing depth across donors, an assumption that may not hold. Most TCR sequences were seen in very few donors, while some public TCRs were found in many individuals.

The CDR3 goes from the cysteine to the phenylalanine over 15 residues. The read is trimmed to its CDR3 DNA, 45 bases read in frame from base 1. Via the germline V gene, CDR1 is SGHRS and CDR2 YFSETQ. V ends up 3 bases short and J 4 bases short, with an unmatched junction base count of 9. This clone was seen only a few times. There is no known antigen for this receptor. It has no much larger one-base neighbor in the sample; base qualities were not kept. The cohort was made up of about 670 healthy bone marrow donors. At the time of sampling, every cohort member was nominally healthy, though immune exposures that went unrecorded were likely present. The donor tested CMV seronegative, placing the donor among the 300 to 450 seronegative members of the cohort. A peripheral blood sample was provided by each donor, and peripheral blood mononuclear cells were used for TCR beta sequencing. Genomic DNA was extracted from the blood cell samples with the Qiagen DNeasy Blood Extraction Kit.

The sequencing input was PBMCs. The chain is encoded by TRBV5-1 joined to TRBJ1-2, with 7 bases matching TRBD1. The TCR originated in a woman aged 18-35 years in good health and CMV-seronegative. The DNA sequence follows: TGCGCCAGCAGCTCATTAGGGACAGACTTCTATGGCTACACCTTC. It is translated as CASSSLGTDFYGYTF.